Sequencing of this T cell receptor (beta chain) was carried out in a study of CD8 T cells in ankylosing spondylitis. Study-wide findings and caveats: Matched synovial fluid from ankylosing spondylitis patients was reported to be enriched for disease-linked clones. Clones linked to the disease showed a CD8+ phenotype. They occurred at relatively low frequencies in peripheral blood. Made up of 7 to 9 highly homologous variants, a TCR beta motif appeared characteristic of ankylosing spondylitis blood.

Quantitative molecular-barcoded 5'-RACE generated the TCR beta libraries. TCRdb used MiXCR to reprocess the 5' RACE reads, holding one entry per CDR3 protein. The sample yields 85,000 to 100,000 distinct CDR3 sequences, about 9.1% seen once. This clonotype has a count of ten or more. Its antigen is unknown. The CDR3 is 14 residues long. V gave up 1 base and J gave up 0 bases, with 10 bases separating them. Germline V CDR1 and CDR2: SQVTM, ANQGSEA. The material sequenced was blood, either unsorted or a sorted T cell fraction (not recorded which). This receptor was obtained from a male donor with ankylosing spondylitis or in good health (not recorded which). The rearrangement joins TRBV29-1 to TRBJ2-7; D uncertain. The CDR3 nucleotides read TGCAGCGTTGAAGGTTACGAAACCTCCTACGAGCAGTACTTC. It is translated as CSVEGYETSYEQYF.